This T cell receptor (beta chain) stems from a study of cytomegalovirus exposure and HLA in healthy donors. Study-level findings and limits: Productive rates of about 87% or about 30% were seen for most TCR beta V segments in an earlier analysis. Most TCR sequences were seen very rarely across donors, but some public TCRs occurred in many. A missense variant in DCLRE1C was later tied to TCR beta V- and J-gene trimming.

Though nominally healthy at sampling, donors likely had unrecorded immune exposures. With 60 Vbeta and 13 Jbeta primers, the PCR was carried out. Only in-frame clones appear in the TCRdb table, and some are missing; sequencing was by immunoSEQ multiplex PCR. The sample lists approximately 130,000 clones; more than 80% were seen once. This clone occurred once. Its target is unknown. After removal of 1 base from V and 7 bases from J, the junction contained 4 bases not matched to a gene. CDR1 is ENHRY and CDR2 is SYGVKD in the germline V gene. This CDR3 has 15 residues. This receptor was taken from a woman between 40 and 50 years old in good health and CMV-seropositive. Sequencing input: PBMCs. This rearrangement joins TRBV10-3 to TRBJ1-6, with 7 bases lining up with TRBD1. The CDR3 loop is CAISEWDSPNSPLHF. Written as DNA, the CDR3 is TGTGCCATCAGTGAGTGGGACAGTCCAAATTCACCCCTCCACTTT.